A selection of T cell receptor beta chains follows, all from one sample in a study of graft-versus-host responses after intestinal transplantation. Their antigen targets remain unknown. Assay used: immunoSEQ multiplex PCR; TCRdb lists only in-frame clones, some missing. The sample lists more than 85,000 clones, 85% to 95% occurring once. The sequencing here drew on unstimulated CD8+ T cells sorted from spleen or lymph node cells, taken before intestinal transplant. These receptors all stem from a human donor who received an intestinal transplant. The CDR3 runs from the conserved cysteine through the conserved F or W. D genes are given only for firm matches. Part of the rows lack a size; the others show once, few, many or a class for expanded clones.

TGTGCCAGCAGTTTACGCCCTATTATGAACACTGAAGCTTTCTTT,CASSLRPIMNTEAFF,-,TRBJ1-1,TRBV27,-
TGTGCCTGTTCAGTACCCGCCTCCTACGAGCAGTACTTC,CACSVPASYEQYF,-,TRBJ2-7,TRBV30,once
TGTGCCAGCAGCGTAGATTCAACCTACGAGCAGTACTTC,CASSVDSTYEQYF,-,TRBJ2-7,TRBV9,-
TGTGCCAGCAGTTTATACCTGGTTGGGGGCGAGAACACCGGGGAGCTGTTTTTT,CASSLYLVGGENTGELFF,-,TRBJ2-2,TRBV27,-
TGTGCCAGCAGTGACTGGGGCCTGGTGAACACTGAAGCTTTCTTT,CASSDWGLVNTEAFF,-,TRBJ1-1,TRBV2,-
TGCGCCAGCAGCCAAGATAGAGGCGGGGGGAAGGATACGCAGTATTTT,CASSQDRGGGKDTQYF,TRBD2,TRBJ2-3,TRBV4-3,-
TGTGCCAGCAGGACCGGGACAGGGGACGAGCAGTACTTC,CASRTGTGDEQYF,TRBD1,TRBJ2-7,TRBV6-1,-
TGTGCCAGCAGCCCCTCTCTTGCGGATGAAGCTTTCTTT,CASSPSLADEAFF,-,TRBJ1-1,TRBV7-9,-
TGCGCCAGCAGCCAAGATCGGTACGAGCAGTACTTC,CASSQDRYEQYF,-,TRBJ2-7,TRBV4-3,-
TGTGCCAGCAGCCAAGGACAGGGGAACACTGAAGCTTTCTTT,CASSQGQGNTEAFF,TRBD1,TRBJ1-1,TRBV14,-
TGCGCCAGCAGCCAGGGACTTCGCTACGAGCAGTACTTC,CASSQGLRYEQYF,-,TRBJ2-7,TRBV4-3,-
TGTGCCAGCAGTTTGGGAGGGCGGACCGGGGAGCTGTTTTTT,CASSLGGRTGELFF,TRBD2,TRBJ2-2,TRBV27,-
TGTGCCAGTAGTATACTAGCGGGGGCAGGGGACAATGAGCAGTTCTTC,CASSILAGAGDNEQFF,TRBD2,TRBJ2-1,TRBV19,few
TGTGCCTGGACTTTGGGGGGGGCAGATACGCAGTATTTT,CAWTLGGADTQYF,TRBD2,TRBJ2-3,TRBV30,once
TGTGCCAGCAGGTCCACAGGGGCCGGGTCACCCCTCCACTTT,CASRSTGAGSPLHF,TRBD1,TRBJ1-6,TRBV27,-
TGTGCCACTTGGGGGGGCCTGTACACCGGGGAGCTGTTTTTT,CATWGGLYTGELFF,-,TRBJ2-2,TRBV12-5,-
TGTGCCAGCAGTTCAAACATGGGGGGCGAGCAGTACTTC,CASSSNMGGEQYF,-,TRBJ2-7,TRBV7-9,-
TGCGCCAGCAGCCAGCTGGACTCGCCCTCCTACAATGAGCAGTTCTTC,CASSQLDSPSYNEQFF,-,TRBJ2-1,TRBV4-3,-
TGTGCCAGCAGCATGACTAGCGGGGGGGACAATGAGCAGTTCTTC,CASSMTSGGDNEQFF,TRBD2,TRBJ2-1,TRBV5-4,-
TGTGCCAGCAGCTATCAGTACGGGGAGGAAAAACTGTTTTTT,CASSYQYGEEKLFF,-,TRBJ1-4,TRBV7-9,-
TGTGCCAGCAGATCCTTCACGGGGGGCTACACCTTC,CASRSFTGGYTF,-,TRBJ1-2,TRBV2,few
TGTGCCAGCAGCTTCGCCTCGGGGAGCTTAAATGAAAAACTGTTTTTT,CASSFASGSLNEKLFF,-,TRBJ1-4,TRBV9,-
TGCGCCAGCAGCCCCCGACCCGTACAAGGAGTTGAAGCAGATACGCAGTATTTT,CASSPRPVQGVEADTQYF,-,TRBJ2-3,TRBV4-3,-
TGCGCCAGCAGCCCCGGACTAGCGGGGCGATCTAGCACAGATACGCAGTATTTT,CASSPGLAGRSSTDTQYF,TRBD2,TRBJ2-3,TRBV4-1,-
TGTGCCAGCACTTTGGGGACTAGCGAAGGGGAGCAGTACTTC,CASTLGTSEGEQYF,TRBD2,TRBJ2-7,TRBV7-6,-
TGTGCCAGCAGTGATCCCTGGACAGGGGGAGCCTACGAGCAGTACTTC,CASSDPWTGGAYEQYF,TRBD1,TRBJ2-7,TRBV6-1,once
TGCGCCAGCAGACCCCCAGGGTCTGACGAGCAGTACTTC,CASRPPGSDEQYF,-,TRBJ2-7,TRBV5-1,-
TGCAGCGTTGAAGCCGGGACAGGGATTGAGAACTATGGCTACACCTTC,CSVEAGTGIENYGYTF,TRBD1,TRBJ1-2,TRBV29-1,-
TGTGCCAGCAGCTACCATTTGGGGGCCGCTCGTCACTATGGCTACACCTTC,CASSYHLGAARHYGYTF,-,TRBJ1-2,TRBV5-8,-
TGTGCCAGCACCCTGACAGGGGGTACTGAAGCTTTCTTT,CASTLTGGTEAFF,TRBD1,TRBJ1-1,TRBV6-5,-
TGTGCCAGCAGCTTGGGGACAGGGGACGAGCAGTACTTC,CASSLGTGDEQYF,TRBD1,TRBJ2-7,TRBV5-6,-
TGTGCCAGCGGGAGGGAACAGGGGGCCATGAACACTGAAGCTTTCTTT,CASGREQGAMNTEAFF,TRBD1,TRBJ1-1,TRBV2,-
TGTGCCAGCAGTTTATCTTTCCAGGGGGATATGGGAGACTATGGCTACACCTTC,CASSLSFQGDMGDYGYTF,TRBD1,TRBJ1-2,TRBV27,-
TGTGCCAGCAGCTTAGCGAGTTATAGCAATCAGCCCCAGCATTTT,CASSLASYSNQPQHF,-,TRBJ1-5,TRBV7-2,-
TGTGCCTGGAGTGTATCCTTGGGCGCGGGCACTGAAGCTTTCTTT,CAWSVSLGAGTEAFF,-,TRBJ1-1,TRBV30,once
TGCGCCAGCAGCCAAGATTATCGGAGAGCGGGGGCCTACGAGCAGTACTTC,CASSQDYRRAGAYEQYF,TRBD2,TRBJ2-7,TRBV4-3,-
TGTGCCACCCAGCGGGTCCTTAGACTGGTAGCGGGCAGCACAGATACGCAGTATTTT,CATQRVLRLVAGSTDTQYF,TRBD2,TRBJ2-3,TRBV7-9,-
TGTGCCAGCAGTTGGCTAGCGGGGGGACAAGAGACCCAGTACTTC,CASSWLAGGQETQYF,TRBD2,TRBJ2-5,TRBV6-6,-
TGTGCCAGCAGCCCTTCCGGGGAACTGTTTTTT,CASSPSGELFF,-,TRBJ1-4,TRBV11-2,-